This entry lists 4 T cell receptor beta chains sequenced from one sample in a study of T cell changes during pregnancy in multiple sclerosis. Using immunoSEQ multiplex PCR, the repertoire was profiled, and TCRdb retains in-frame clones only, with some absent. The data contain fewer than 90,000 clones, 85% to 95% of them singletons. The source was peripheral blood, collected in the first trimester of pregnancy. The receptors shown here come from a female donor with multiple sclerosis, enrolled in a pregnancy study.

The chain is built from TRBV7-9 and TRBJ2-7; 10 bases agree with TRBD2. CDR1 is SEHNR and CDR2 is FQNEAQ in the germline V gene (reference sequence). V lost 3 bases and J lost 9; bases outside the gene matches: 5. CDR3 size: 13 residues. CDR3 coding DNA: TGTGCCAGCAGCTTTAGCGGGAGGCCGGGGCAGTACTTC. It is translated as CASSFSGRPGQYF.

The chain links TRBV15 to TRBJ2-3; TRBD2 matches at 8 bases. Looked up from germline, CDR1 is LNHNV and CDR2 is YYDKDF (reference sequence). V trimming: 3 bases; J trimming: 0 bases; junction bases outside the gene matches: 11. The CDR3 loop spans 18 amino acids. In nucleotides, the CDR3 is TGTGCCACCAGCAGGGATCCGTGGCGGGGGGCTAGCACAGATACGCAGTATTTT. Its translation: CATSRDPWRGASTDTQYF.

A single count supports this clone. V usage is TRBV18 and J usage is TRBJ2-5; TRBD1 matches at 7 bases. V shed 2 bases, J shed 4 bases, and the junction held 13 bases outside the gene matches. The CDR3 consists of 17 residues. CDR1 and CDR2 from the germline V gene are KGHSH and LQKENI. Here the CDR3 DNA reads TGTGCCAGCTCACCAGGTCCGGTGACAGGGTGGATAGAGACCCAGTACTTC. It translates to CASSPGPVTGWIETQYF.

The rearrangement joins TRBV27 to TRBJ1-1, with D tentatively TRBD1 (6 bases). V lost 5 bases, J lost 1 base, and 11 bases lay in between. From germline, CDR1 is MNHEY and CDR2 SMNVEV (reference sequence). CDR3 length equals 14 residues. The CDR3 bases are TGTGCCAGCAGTCCCCGACAGGAGAACACTGAAGCTTTCTTT. Amino acid sequence: CASSPRQENTEAFF.